Given below is one TCR beta chain in context. Its matching antigen is unknown. Germline assignment: CDR1 DFQATT and CDR2 SNEGSKA (reference sequence). The CDR3 totals 14 residues. This sample was taken from a study of CXCR3-negative and CXCR3-positive naive CD8 T cells. Notes on the study in general: Hydrophobicity of TRB CDR3s was greater in CXCR3-positive naive cells than in CXCR3-negative naive cells. Whereas memory cells differed, naive CXCR3-negative and CXCR3-positive cells shared similar TRBV-TRBJ usage.

Naive CD8+ T lymphocytes were specified as CD45RO-CCR7+CD27+CD95-. 5' RACE with UMI labels generated the TRB cDNA libraries. From the 5' RACE reads, TCRdb lists one entry per CDR3 protein and no DNA. The sample has about 50,000 distinct CDR3 sequences; the top ten hold 0.56%. The receptor was derived from a human donor in good health. Some clones in this sample may be carry-over from other donors' samples. Input material: naive CXCR3+ CD8+ T cells from blood. Subset in this sample: CD45RO-CCR7+CD27+CD95- naive CD8+ T cells expressing CXCR3 (TNR3+). J is TRBJ2-3 and V is TRBV20-1; without DNA, the TCRdb call of TRBD2 cannot be checked. The CDR3 region is CSARPAGGHDTQYF.